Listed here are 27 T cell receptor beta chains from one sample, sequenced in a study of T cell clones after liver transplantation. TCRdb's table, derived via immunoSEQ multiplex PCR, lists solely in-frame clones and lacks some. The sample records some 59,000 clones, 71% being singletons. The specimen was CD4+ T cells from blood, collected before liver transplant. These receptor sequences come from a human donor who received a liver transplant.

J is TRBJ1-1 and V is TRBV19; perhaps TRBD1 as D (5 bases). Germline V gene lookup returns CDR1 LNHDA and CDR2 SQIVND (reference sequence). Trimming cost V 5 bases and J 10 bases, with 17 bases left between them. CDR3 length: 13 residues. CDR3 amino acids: CASSGSGGAAAFF. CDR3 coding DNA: TGTGCCAGTAGTGGATCTGGAGGGGCAGCAGCTTTCTTT.

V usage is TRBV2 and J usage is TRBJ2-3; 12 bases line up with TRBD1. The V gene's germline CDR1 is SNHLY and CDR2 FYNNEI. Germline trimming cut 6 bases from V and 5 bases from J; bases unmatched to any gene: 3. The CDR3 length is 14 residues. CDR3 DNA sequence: TGTGCCAGCAGCCGGGACAGGGGGCAAGATACGCAGTATTTT. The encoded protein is CASSRDRGQDTQYF.

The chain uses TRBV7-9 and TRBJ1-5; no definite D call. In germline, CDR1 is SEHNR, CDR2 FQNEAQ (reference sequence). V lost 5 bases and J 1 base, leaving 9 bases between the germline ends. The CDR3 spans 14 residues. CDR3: CASSPNSSNQPQHF. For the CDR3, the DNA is TGTGCCAGCAGCCCCAATTCAAGCAATCAGCCCCAGCATTTT.

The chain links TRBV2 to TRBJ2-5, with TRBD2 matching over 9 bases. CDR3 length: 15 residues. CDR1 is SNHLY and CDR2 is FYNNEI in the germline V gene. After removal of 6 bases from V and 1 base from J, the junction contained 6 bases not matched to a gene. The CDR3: CASRRSSGAQETQYF. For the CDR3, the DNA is TGTGCCAGCAGGAGGTCTAGCGGGGCCCAAGAGACCCAGTACTTC.

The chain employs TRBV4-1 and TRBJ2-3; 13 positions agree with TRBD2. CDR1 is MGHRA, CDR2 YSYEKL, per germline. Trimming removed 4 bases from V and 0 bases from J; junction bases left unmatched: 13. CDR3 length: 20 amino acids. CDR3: CASSLPRGTSGVLSTDTQYF. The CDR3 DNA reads TGCGCCAGCAGCCTCCCTCGGGGGACTAGCGGGGTTCTTAGCACAGATACGCAGTATTTT.

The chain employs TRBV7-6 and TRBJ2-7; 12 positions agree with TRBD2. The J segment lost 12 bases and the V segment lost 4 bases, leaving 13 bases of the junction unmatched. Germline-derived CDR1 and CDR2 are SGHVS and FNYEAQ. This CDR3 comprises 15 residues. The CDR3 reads CASSSLLAGGPQWYF. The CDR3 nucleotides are TGTGCCAGCAGCTCACTACTAGCGGGGGGTCCCCAGTGGTACTTC.

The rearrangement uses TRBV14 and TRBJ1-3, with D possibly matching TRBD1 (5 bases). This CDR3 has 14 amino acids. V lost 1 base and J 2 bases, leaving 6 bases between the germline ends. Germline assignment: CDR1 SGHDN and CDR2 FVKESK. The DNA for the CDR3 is TGTGCCAGCAGCCAAGTAGGGGCTGGAAACACCATATATTTT. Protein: CASSQVGAGNTIYF.

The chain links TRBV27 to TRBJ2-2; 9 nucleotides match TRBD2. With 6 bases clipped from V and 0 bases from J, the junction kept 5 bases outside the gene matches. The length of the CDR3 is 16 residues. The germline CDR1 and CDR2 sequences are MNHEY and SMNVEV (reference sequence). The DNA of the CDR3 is TGTGCCAGCAGGCCCGGCGGGGGGGCGAACACCGGGGAGCTGTTTTTT. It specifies CASRPGGGANTGELFF.

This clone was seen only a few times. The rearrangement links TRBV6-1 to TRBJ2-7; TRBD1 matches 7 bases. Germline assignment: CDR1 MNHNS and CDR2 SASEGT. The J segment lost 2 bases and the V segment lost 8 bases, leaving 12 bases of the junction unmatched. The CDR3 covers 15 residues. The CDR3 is CASAPGQTPTYEQYF. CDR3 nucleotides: TGTGCCAGCGCCCCGGGACAGACTCCTACCTACGAGCAGTACTTC.

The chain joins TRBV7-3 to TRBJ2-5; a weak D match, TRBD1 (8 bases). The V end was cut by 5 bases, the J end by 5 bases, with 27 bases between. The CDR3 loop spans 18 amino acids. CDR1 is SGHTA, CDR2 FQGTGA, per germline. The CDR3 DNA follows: TGTGCCAGCAGCCCAAAGGGAGGGGGCGCAGGGGGCTGGGAGACCCAGTACTTC. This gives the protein CASSPKGGGAGGWETQYF.

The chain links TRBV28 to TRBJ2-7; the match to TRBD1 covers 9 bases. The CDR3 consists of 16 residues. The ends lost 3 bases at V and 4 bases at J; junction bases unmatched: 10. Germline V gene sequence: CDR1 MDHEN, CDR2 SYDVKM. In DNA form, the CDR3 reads TGTGCCAGCAGTTTCCTCCTGACAGGGGGACAGTACGAGCAGTACTTC. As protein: CASSFLLTGGQYEQYF.

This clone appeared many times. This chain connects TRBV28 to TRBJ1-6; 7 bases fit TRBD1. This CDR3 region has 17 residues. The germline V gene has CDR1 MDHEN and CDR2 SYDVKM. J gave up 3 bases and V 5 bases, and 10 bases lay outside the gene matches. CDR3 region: CASSPMGTAYYNSPLHF. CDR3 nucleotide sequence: TGTGCCAGCAGTCCAATGGGGACAGCGTACTATAATTCACCCCTCCACTTT.

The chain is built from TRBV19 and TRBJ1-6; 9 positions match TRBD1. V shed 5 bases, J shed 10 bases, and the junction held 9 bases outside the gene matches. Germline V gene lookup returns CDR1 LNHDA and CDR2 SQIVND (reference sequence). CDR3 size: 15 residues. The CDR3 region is CASSPGTGIWSPLHF. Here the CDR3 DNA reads TGTGCCAGTAGTCCCGGGACAGGGATTTGGTCACCCCTCCACTTT.

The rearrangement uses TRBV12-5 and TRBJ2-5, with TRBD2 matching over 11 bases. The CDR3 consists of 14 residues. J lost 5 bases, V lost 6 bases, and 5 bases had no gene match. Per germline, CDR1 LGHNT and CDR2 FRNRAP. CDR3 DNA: TGTGCTAGTGGGCTAGCGGGGGGATCGGAGACCCAGTACTTC. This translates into CASGLAGGSETQYF.

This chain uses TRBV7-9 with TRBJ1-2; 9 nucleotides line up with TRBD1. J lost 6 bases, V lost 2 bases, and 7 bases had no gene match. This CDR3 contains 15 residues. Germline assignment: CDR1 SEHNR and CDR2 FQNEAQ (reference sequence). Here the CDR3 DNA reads TGTGCCAGCAGCTTACCGGGACAGGGAAGAGATGGCTACACCTTC. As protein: CASSLPGQGRDGYTF.

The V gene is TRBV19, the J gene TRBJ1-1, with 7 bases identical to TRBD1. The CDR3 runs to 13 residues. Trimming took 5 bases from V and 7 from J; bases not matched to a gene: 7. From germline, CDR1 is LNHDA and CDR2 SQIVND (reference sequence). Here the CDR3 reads CASSQRQGIEAFF. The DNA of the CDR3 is TGTGCCAGTAGTCAAAGACAGGGAATTGAAGCTTTCTTT.

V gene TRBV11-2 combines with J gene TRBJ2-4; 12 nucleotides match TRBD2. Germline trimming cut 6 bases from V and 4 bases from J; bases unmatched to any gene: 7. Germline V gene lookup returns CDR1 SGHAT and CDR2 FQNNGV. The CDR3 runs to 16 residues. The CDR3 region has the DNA TGTGCCAGCAGTTCTTCTAGCGGGGGGGCGAAAAACATTCAGTACTTC. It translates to CASSSSSGGAKNIQYF.

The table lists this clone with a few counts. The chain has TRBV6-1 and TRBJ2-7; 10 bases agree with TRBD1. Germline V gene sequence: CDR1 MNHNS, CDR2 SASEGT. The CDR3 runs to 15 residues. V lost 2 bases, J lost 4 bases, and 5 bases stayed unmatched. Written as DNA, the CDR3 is TGTGCCAGCAGTGAAAGTACGGGACAGGGGTACGAGCAGTACTTC. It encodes CASSESTGQGYEQYF.

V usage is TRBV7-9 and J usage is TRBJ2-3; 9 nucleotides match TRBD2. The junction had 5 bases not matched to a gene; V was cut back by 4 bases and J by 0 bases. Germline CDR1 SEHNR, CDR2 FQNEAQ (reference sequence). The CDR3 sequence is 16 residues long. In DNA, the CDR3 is TGTGCCAGCAGCTGGGGACTAGCTAAGAGCACAGATACGCAGTATTTT. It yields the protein CASSWGLAKSTDTQYF.

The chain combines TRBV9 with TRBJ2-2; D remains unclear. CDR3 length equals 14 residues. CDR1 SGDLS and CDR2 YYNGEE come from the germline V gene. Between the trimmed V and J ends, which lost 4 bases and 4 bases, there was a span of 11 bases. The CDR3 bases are TGTGCCAGCAGCCTCACCGGTGGCACCGGGGAGCTGTTTTTT. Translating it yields CASSLTGGTGELFF.

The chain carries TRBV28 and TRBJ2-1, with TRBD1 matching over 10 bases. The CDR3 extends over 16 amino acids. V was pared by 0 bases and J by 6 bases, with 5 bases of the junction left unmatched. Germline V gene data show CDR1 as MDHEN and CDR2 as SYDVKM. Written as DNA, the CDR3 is TGTGCCAGCAGTTTATGGGGAGGACAGGGGGGCAATGAGCAGTTCTTC. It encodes CASSLWGGQGGNEQFF.

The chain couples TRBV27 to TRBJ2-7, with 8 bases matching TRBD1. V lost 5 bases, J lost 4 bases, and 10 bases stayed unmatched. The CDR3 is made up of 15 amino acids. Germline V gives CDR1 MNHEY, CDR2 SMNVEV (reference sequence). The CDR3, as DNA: TGTGCCAGCAGTCCCAAACCAGGGGGCAAATACGAGCAGTACTTC. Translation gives CASSPKPGGKYEQYF.

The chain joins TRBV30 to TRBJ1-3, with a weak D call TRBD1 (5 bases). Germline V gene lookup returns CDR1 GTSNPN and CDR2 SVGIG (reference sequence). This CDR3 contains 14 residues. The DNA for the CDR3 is TGTGCTTTCGACCGGGGGGGGGTTCGGAACACCATATATTTT. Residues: CAFDRGGVRNTIYF.

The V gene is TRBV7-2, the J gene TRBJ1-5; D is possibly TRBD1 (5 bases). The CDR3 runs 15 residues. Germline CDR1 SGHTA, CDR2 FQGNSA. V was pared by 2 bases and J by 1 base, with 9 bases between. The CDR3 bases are TGTGCCAGCAGCTTACAGGGAGGGAGCAATCAGCCCCAGCATTTT. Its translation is CASSLQGGSNQPQHF.

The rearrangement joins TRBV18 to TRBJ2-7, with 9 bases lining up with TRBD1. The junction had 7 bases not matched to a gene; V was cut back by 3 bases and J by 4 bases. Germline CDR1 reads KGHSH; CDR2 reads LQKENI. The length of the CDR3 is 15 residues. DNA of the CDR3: TGTGCCAGCTCACCTGGGACCGGGACAGGGTACGAGCAGTACTTC. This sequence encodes CASSPGTGTGYEQYF.

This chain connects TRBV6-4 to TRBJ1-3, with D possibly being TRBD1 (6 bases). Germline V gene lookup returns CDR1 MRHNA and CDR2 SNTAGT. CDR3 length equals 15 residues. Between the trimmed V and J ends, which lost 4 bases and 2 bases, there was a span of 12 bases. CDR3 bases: TGTGCCAGCAGTGGAGAGACAGGCGCTGGAAACACCATATATTTT. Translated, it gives CASSGETGAGNTIYF.

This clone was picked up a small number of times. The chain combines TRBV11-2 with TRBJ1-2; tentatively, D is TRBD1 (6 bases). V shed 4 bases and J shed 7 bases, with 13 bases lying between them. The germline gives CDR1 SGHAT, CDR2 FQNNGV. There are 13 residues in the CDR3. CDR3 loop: CASSSYRVPGYTF. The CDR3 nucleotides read TGTGCCAGCAGCTCTTACAGGGTTCCTGGCTACACCTTC.